This entry lists 2 T cell receptor beta chains sequenced from one sample in a study of blood T cell repertoires in COVID-19. Generated by immunoSEQ multiplex PCR, the TCRdb table keeps only in-frame clones and is missing some. The repertoire holds roughly 280,000 clones, with roughly 86% as singletons. The sequenced sample consisted of peripheral blood. The receptors derive from a young woman with COVID-19, enrolled during active disease.

For this clone: In the same sample, other DNA sequences code for this CDR3. The gene calls are TRBV4-3 and TRBJ1-3; 8 bases are shared with TRBD1. The CDR3 extends over 15 amino acids. J lost 0 bases, V lost 4 bases, and 2 bases had no gene match. Germline assignment: CDR1 LGHNA and CDR2 YSLEER. The CDR3 nucleotides read TGCGCCAGCAGCCCCGGACAGGGCTCTGGAAACACCATATATTTT. Translated, it gives CASSPGQGSGNTIYF.

This chain uses TRBV6-2 or TRBV6-3 with TRBJ2-7; TRBD1 aligns across 8 bases. The CDR3 spans 14 residues. Germline assignment: CDR1 MNHEY and CDR2 SVGEGT. The J segment lost 7 bases and the V segment lost 5 bases, leaving 10 bases of the junction unmatched. The CDR3 sequence is CASSRETGTGEQYF. The CDR3, as DNA: TGTGCCAGCAGTCGAGAGACAGGGACAGGTGAGCAGTACTTC.